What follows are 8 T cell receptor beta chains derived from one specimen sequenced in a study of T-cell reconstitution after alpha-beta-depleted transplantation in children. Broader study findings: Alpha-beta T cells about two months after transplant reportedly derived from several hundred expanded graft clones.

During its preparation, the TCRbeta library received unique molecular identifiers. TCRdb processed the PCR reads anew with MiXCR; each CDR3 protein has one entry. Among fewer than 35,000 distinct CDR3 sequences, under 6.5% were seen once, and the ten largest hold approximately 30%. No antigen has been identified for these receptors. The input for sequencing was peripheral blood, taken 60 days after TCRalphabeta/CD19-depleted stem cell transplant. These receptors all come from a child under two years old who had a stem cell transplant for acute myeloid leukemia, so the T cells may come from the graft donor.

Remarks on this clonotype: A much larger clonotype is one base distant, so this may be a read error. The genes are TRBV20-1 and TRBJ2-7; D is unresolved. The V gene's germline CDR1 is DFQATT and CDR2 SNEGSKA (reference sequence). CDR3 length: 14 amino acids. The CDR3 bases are TGCAGTGCTAGAGCCCCCCGGACGCCCGTCGAGGAGTACTTC. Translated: CSARAPRTPVEEYF.

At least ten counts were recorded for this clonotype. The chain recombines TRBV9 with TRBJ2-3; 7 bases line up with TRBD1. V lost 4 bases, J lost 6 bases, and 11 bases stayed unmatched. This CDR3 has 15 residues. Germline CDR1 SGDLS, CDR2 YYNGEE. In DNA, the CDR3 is TGTGCCAGCAGCATACAGGGGTTATACTCGGATACGCAGTATTTT. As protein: CASSIQGLYSDTQYF. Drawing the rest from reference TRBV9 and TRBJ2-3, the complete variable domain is DSGVTQTPKHLITATGQRVTLRCSPRSGDLSVYWYQQSLDQGLQFLIQYYNGEERAKGNILERFSAQQFPDLHSELNLSSLELGDSALYFCASSIQGLYSDTQYFGPGTRLTVL.

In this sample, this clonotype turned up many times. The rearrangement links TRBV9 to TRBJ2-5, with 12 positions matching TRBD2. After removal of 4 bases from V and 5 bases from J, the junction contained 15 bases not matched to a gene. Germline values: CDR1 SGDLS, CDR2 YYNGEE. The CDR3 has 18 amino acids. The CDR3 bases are TGTGCCAGCAGCAGCGTAGCGAGACTAGCGGGAGCCAGTGAGACCCAGTACTTC. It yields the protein CASSSVARLAGASETQYF.

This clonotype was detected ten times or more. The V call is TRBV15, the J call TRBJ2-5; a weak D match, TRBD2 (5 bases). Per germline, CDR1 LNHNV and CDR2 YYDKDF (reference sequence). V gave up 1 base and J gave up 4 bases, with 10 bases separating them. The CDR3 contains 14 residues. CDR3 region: CATSRGGKGETQYF. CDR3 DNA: TGTGCCACCAGCAGAGGAGGGAAGGGAGAGACCCAGTACTTC.

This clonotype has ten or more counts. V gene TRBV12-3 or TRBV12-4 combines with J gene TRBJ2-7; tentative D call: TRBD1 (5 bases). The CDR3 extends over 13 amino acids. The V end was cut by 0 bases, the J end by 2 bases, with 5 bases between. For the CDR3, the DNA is TGTGCCAGCAGTTTAGCACAGGCCTACGAGCAGTACTTC. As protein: CASSLAQAYEQYF.

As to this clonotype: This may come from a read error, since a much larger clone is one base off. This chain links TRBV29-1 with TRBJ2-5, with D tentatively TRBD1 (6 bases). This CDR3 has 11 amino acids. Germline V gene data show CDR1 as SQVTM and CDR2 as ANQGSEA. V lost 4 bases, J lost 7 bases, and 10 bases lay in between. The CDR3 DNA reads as TGCAGCGTTGGTCAACAGGGGACCCAGTACTTC. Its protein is CSVGQQGTQYF.

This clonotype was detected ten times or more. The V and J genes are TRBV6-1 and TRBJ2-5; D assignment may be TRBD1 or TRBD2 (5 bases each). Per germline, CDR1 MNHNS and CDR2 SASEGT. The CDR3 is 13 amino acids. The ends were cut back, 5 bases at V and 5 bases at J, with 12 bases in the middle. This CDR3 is CASSPREGETQYF. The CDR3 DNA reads TGTGCCAGCAGTCCCCGAGAGGGGGAGACCCAGTACTTC.

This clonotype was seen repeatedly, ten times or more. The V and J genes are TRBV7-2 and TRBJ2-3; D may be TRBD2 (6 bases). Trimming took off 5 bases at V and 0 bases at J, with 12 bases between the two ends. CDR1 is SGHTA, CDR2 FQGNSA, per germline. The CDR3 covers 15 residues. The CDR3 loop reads CASSPGTSSTDTQYF. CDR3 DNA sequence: TGTGCCAGCAGCCCCGGGACTTCGAGCACAGATACGCAGTATTTT.